This T cell receptor (beta chain) was documented in a study of cytomegalovirus exposure and HLA in healthy donors. Findings of the study overall: Most subjects had HLA-A and HLA-B alleles reportedly predicted accurately by TCR beta sequences.

V lost 2 bases to trimming and J lost 4 bases; unmatched junction nucleotides: 2. Germline assignment: CDR1 SNHLY and CDR2 FYNNEI. The CDR3 sequence is 15 residues long. The primer mix had 60 Vbeta and 13 Jbeta primers. TCRdb's table, derived via immunoSEQ multiplex PCR, lists solely in-frame clones and lacks some. The profile shows some 140,000 clones, 80% to 85% of them singletons. This clone was picked up a small number of times. Its antigen remains unknown. The V call is TRBV2, the J call TRBJ2-5; 12 positions agree with TRBD2. The TCR originated in a male donor in good health and CMV-seropositive. The sample was PBMCs. The CDR3 DNA reads TGTGCCAGCAGTGAACTAGCGGGGGGGCCAGAGACCCAGTACTTC. This translates into CASSELAGGPETQYF.